This TCR beta chain came from a study of blood T cell repertoires in COVID-19. Study in general: PBMCs, B-cell-depleted T cells, or T cells were the source of the cDNA or gDNA that made up the material.

The protocol was immunoSEQ multiplex PCR, while the TCRdb copy is restricted to in-frame clones and leaves out a portion. Of hundreds of thousands of clones detected, roughly 88% appear once; the ten largest clones hold roughly 2%. The J segment lost 1 base and the V segment lost 5 bases, leaving 4 bases of the junction unmatched. The CDR3 is 15 residues long. The germline gives CDR1 LNHDA, CDR2 SQIVND (reference sequence). Enrolled through a virtual design, the participants were between roughly 18 and 95 years of age and came from about two dozen US areas. This chain uses TRBV19 with TRBJ2-1; 8 bases align to TRBD1. The sequenced sample was PBMCs or T cells enriched from blood (not recorded which). This receptor was taken from a young man who had recovered from COVID-19. This CDR3 reads CASSSRQGSYNEQFF. DNA for the CDR3: TGTGCCAGTAGTTCGCGACAGGGGTCCTACAATGAGCAGTTCTTC.